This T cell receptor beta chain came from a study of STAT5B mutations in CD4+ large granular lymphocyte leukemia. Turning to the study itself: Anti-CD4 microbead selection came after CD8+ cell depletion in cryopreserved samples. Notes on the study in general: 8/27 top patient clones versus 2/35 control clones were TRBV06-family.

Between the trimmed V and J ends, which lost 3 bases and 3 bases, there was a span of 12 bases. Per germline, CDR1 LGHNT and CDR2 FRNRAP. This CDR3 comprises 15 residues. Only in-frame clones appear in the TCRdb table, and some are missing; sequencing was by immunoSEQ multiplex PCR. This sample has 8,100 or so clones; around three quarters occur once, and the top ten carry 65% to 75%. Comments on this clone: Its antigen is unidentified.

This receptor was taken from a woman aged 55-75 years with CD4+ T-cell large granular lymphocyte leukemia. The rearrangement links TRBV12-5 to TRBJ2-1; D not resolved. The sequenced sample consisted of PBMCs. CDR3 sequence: CASGLGHINYNEQFF. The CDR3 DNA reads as TGTGCTAGTGGTTTAGGGCACATAAACTACAATGAGCAGTTCTTC.